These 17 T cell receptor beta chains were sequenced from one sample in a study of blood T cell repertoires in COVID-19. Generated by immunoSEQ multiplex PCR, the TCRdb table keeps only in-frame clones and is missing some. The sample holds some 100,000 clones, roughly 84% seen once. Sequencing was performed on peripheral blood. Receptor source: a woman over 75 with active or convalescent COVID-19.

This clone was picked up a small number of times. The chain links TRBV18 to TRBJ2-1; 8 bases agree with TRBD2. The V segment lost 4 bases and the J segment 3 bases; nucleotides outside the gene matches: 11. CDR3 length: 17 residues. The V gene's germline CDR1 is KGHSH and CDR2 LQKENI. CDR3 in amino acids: CASSRNGAGARYNEQFF. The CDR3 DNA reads TGTGCCAGCTCACGTAACGGAGCGGGAGCGCGCTACAATGAGCAGTTCTTC.

The CDR3 loop reads CATTGTYNEQFF. In DNA form, the CDR3 reads TGTGCCACCACAGGGACCTACAATGAGCAGTTCTTC. The J gene is TRBJ2-1, the V gene TRBV25-1, with a possible D match to TRBD1 (6 bases). Germline CDR1 and CDR2: MGHDK and SYGVNS. With 10 bases removed from V and 2 bases from J, the gap between germline ends came to 9 bases. The CDR3 extends over 12 amino acids.

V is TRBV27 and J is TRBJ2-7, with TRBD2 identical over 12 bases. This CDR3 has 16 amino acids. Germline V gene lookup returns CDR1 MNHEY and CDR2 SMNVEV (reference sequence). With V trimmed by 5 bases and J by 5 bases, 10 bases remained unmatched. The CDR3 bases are TGTGCCAGCAGTATTCTCCCTAGCGGGAGGGGGCACGAGCAGTACTTC. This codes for CASSILPSGRGHEQYF.

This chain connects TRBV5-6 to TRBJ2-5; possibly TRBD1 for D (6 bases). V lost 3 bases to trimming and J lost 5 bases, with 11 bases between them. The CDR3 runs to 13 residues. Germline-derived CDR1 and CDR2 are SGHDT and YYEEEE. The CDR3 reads CASSYRESETQYF. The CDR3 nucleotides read TGTGCCAGCAGCTACAGGGAGTCGGAGACCCAGTACTTC.

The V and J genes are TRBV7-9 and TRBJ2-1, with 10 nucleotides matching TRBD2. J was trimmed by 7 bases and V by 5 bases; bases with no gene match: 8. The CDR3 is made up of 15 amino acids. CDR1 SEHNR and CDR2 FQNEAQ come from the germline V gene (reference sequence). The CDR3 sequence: CASSAGLAVKNEQFF. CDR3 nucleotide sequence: TGTGCCAGCAGCGCCGGACTAGCGGTAAAAAATGAGCAGTTCTTC.

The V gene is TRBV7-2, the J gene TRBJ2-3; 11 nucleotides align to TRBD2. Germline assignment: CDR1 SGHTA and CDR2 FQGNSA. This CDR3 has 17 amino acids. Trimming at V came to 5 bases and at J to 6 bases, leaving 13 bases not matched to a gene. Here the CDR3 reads CASSSSGTSGLQDTQYF. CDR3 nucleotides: TGTGCCAGCAGCAGCTCCGGGACTAGCGGCCTCCAGGATACGCAGTATTTT.

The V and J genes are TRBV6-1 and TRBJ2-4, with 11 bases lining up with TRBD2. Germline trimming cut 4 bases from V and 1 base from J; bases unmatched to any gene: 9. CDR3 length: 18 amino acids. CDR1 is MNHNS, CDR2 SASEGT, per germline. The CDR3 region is CASSGPGLAGGAKNIQYF. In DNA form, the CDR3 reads TGTGCCAGCAGTGGGCCCGGACTAGCGGGTGGTGCCAAAAACATTCAGTACTTC.

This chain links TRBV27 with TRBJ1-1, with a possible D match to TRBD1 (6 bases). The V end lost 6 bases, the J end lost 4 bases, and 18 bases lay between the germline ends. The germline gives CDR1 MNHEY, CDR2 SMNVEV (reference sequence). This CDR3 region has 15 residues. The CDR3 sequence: CASRFGPGVGTEAFF. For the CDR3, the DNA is TGTGCCAGCAGATTTGGGCCAGGGGTGGGCACTGAAGCTTTCTTT.

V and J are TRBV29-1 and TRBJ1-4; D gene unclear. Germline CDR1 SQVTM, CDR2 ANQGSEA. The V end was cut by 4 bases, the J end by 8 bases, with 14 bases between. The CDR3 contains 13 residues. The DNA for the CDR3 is TGCAGCGTTGGGTTAACTAACGGAGAAAAACTGTTTTTT. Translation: CSVGLTNGEKLFF.

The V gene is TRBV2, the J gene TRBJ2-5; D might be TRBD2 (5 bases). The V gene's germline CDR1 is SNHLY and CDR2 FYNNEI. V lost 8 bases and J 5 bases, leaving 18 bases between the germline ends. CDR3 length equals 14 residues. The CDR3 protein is CASSDGELGETQYF. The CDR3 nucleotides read TGTGCCAGCTCCGACGGGGAGTTGGGGGAGACCCAGTACTTC.

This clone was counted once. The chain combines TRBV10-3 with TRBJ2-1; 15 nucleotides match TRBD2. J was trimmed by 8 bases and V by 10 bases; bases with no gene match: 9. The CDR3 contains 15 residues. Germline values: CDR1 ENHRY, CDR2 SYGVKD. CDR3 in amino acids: CATRTSGRGGDEQFF. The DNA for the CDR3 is TGTGCCACGAGGACTAGCGGGAGGGGAGGCGATGAGCAGTTCTTC.

The CDR3 sequence is CASSEPGGSEKLFF. CDR3 DNA: TGTGCCAGCAGTGAACCCGGGGGAAGTGAAAAACTGTTTTTT. The J gene is TRBJ1-4, the V gene TRBV6-1, with a weak D call TRBD1 (5 bases). The V end lost 2 bases, the J end lost 7 bases, and 11 bases lay between the germline ends. This CDR3 has 14 residues. The germline CDR1 and CDR2 sequences are MNHNS and SASEGT.

In DNA form, the CDR3 reads TGTGCCAGCAGCCCCTCGGAGCGTTTCACAGATACGCAGTATTTT. Translating it yields CASSPSERFTDTQYF. The genes are TRBV5-6 and TRBJ2-3; D gene unclear. V was clipped by 4 bases and J by 2 bases, with 14 bases between them. This CDR3 region has 15 residues. CDR1 and CDR2 (germline): SGHDT, YYEEEE.

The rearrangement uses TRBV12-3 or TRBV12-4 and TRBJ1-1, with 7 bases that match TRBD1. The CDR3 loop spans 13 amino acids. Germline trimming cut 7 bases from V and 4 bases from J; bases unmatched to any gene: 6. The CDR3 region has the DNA TGTGCCAGCAATGTCGACAGGGTCACTGAAGCTTTCTTT. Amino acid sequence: CASNVDRVTEAFF.

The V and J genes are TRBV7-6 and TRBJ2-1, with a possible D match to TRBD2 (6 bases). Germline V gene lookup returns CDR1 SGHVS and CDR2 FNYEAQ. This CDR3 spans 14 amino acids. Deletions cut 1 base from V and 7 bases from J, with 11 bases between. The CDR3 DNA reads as TGTGCCAGCAGCTTAGTCGGGCTAGCGAATGAGCAGTTCTTC. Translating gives CASSLVGLANEQFF.

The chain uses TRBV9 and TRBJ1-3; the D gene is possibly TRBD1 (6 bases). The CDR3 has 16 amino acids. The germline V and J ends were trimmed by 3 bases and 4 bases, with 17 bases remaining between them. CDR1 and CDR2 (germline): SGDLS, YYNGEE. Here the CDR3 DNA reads TGTGCCAGCAGCGCGCCGGGGGGCTTGTGGGGAAACACCATATATTTT. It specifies CASSAPGGLWGNTIYF.

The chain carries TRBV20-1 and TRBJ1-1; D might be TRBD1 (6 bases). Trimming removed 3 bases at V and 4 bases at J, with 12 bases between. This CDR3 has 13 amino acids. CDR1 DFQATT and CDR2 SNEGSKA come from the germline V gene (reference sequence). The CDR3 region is CSASEGGFTEAFF. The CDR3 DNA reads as TGCAGTGCTAGTGAGGGGGGATTCACTGAAGCTTTCTTT.